This is a list of T cell receptor beta chains from one sample in a study of T cell changes during pregnancy in multiple sclerosis. Libraries were prepared by immunoSEQ multiplex PCR; TCRdb keeps only in-frame clonotypes and omits some of them. The repertoire has some 80,000 clones, approximately 88% of them found once; the top ten carry over 0.7%. Material: peripheral blood, obtained in the first trimester of pregnancy. Receptors originate from a female donor in good health, enrolled as a control in a pregnancy study. CDR3s include the opening cysteine and the closing phenylalanine or tryptophan. The D gene is left open where the match is weak. Part of the rows lack a size; the others show once, few, many or a class for expanded clones.

v_call	j_call	d_call	clone_size	cdr3_aa	cdr3_nt
TRBV19	TRBJ1-1	TRBD1	NA	CASIRRQGNTEAFF	TGTGCCAGTATTAGGCGACAGGGGAACACTGAAGCTTTCTTT
TRBV5-4	TRBJ1-1	NA	NA	CASSLEIGGTEAFF	TGTGCCAGCAGCTTGGAGATTGGCGGCACTGAAGCTTTCTTT
TRBV7-2	TRBJ2-7	TRBD2	few	CASSPGTSGTYEQYF	TGTGCCAGCAGCCCAGGGACTAGCGGGACCTACGAGCAGTACTTC
TRBV7-9	TRBJ1-2	TRBD1	NA	CASSSSSTGGPF	TGTGCCAGCAGCTCTTCGTCGACAGGGGGACCCTTC
TRBV5-1	TRBJ2-1	NA	NA	CASSPEGIAAYNEQFF	TGCGCCAGCAGCCCAGAGGGGATAGCGGCCTACAATGAGCAGTTCTTC
TRBV27	TRBJ1-1	NA	once	CASKRLTNTEAFF	TGTGCCAGCAAAAGACTGACGAACACTGAAGCTTTCTTT
TRBV5-6	TRBJ1-1	TRBD1	once	CASSGTGGLHTEAFF	TGTGCCAGCAGCGGAACAGGGGGCCTTCACACTGAAGCTTTCTTT
TRBV19	TRBJ1-1	TRBD1	few	CASSLTGRVMNTEAFF	TGTGCCAGTAGTCTGACAGGGCGAGTAATGAACACTGAAGCTTTCTTT
TRBV4-1	TRBJ1-5	NA	NA	CASSQDLQGYSNQPQHF	TGCGCCAGCAGCCAAGATCTACAGGGCTATAGCAATCAGCCCCAGCATTTT
TRBV18	TRBJ1-6	NA	NA	CASSPRGPITNSPLHF	TGTGCCAGCTCACCCAGGGGTCCCATAACCAATTCACCCCTCCACTTT
TRBV12-5	TRBJ1-1	NA	NA	CASGTMGGNTEAFF	TGTGCTAGTGGCACCATGGGGGGGAACACTGAAGCTTTCTTT
TRBV7-6	TRBJ2-7	TRBD1	NA	CASSSSGGWPRTSDYEQYF	TGTGCCAGCAGCTCCTCAGGGGGCTGGCCTCGTACTTCGGACTACGAGCAGTACTTC
TRBV4-3	TRBJ1-5	NA	NA	CASSQDVTARRNQPQHF	TGCGCCAGCAGCCAAGATGTAACAGCAAGACGCAATCAGCCCCAGCATTTT
TRBV27	TRBJ1-1	TRBD1	NA	CASRTGQGAEAFF	TGTGCCAGCAGGACAGGACAGGGAGCTGAAGCTTTCTTT
TRBV15	TRBJ1-2	TRBD1	NA	CATRRSAGTVSNYGYTF	TGTGCCACCAGGCGAAGTGCTGGGACAGTCTCGAACTATGGCTACACCTTC
TRBV6-6	TRBJ2-2	NA	few	CASSYNPALGELFF	TGTGCCAGCAGTTATAACCCCGCACTAGGGGAGCTGTTTTTT
TRBV7-2	TRBJ1-1	TRBD1	NA	CASSWTGRNTEAFF	TGTGCCAGCAGCTGGACAGGGCGTAACACTGAAGCTTTCTTT
TRBV5-1	TRBJ1-5	NA	NA	CASSPDGNQPQHF	TGCGCCAGCAGCCCCGACGGGAATCAGCCCCAGCATTTT
TRBV18	TRBJ1-1	TRBD1	NA	CASSFFRPGTGGNTEAFF	TGTGCCAGCTCATTCTTTAGACCCGGGACAGGGGGTAACACTGAAGCTTTCTTT
TRBV28	TRBJ2-3	TRBD2	NA	CASSSLTSGRAGDTQYF	TGTGCCAGCAGTAGCTTGACTAGCGGGAGGGCCGGGGATACGCAGTATTTT
TRBV28	TRBJ1-1	TRBD1	NA	CASSLGGTGGLAEAFF	TGTGCCAGCAGTTTGGGTGGGACAGGGGGCCTGGCTGAAGCTTTCTTT
TRBV25-1	TRBJ1-2	NA	NA	CASSEYEEYGYTF	TGTGCCAGCAGTGAATACGAGGAATATGGCTACACCTTC
TRBV29-1	TRBJ1-1	TRBD1	NA	CSVITGGYTEAFF	TGCAGCGTAATAACAGGGGGCTACACTGAAGCTTTCTTT
TRBV4-1	TRBJ1-2	NA	NA	CASSQDKAREGYGYTF	TGCGCCAGCAGCCAAGATAAGGCACGGGAGGGCTATGGCTACACCTTC
TRBV7-6	TRBJ1-1	NA	medium-sized	CASGEEGYTEAFF	TGTGCCAGCGGGGAGGAGGGATACACTGAAGCTTTCTTT
TRBV19	TRBJ2-7	TRBD2	NA	CASSIVAGATYEQYF	TGTGCCAGTAGTATAGTGGCGGGAGCGACCTACGAGCAGTACTTC
TRBV19	TRBJ1-5	NA	NA	CASSTNLDSNQPQHF	TGTGCCAGTAGTACCAATCTAGATAGCAATCAGCCCCAGCATTTT
TRBV5-1	TRBJ2-7	NA	NA	CASSFGIGAYEQYF	TGCGCCAGCAGCTTCGGTATAGGGGCCTACGAGCAGTACTTC
TRBV18	TRBJ1-5	NA	NA	CASSPGTPHSNQPQHF	TGTGCCAGCTCTCCTGGGACACCGCATAGCAATCAGCCCCAGCATTTT
TRBV5-6	TRBJ1-1	TRBD1	NA	CASSFDRDTEAFF	TGTGCCAGCAGCTTCGACAGGGACACTGAAGCTTTCTTT
TRBV12-5	TRBJ1-2	TRBD1	NA	CATPPGQGYTNYGYTF	TGTGCTACCCCCCCGGGACAGGGATACACTAACTATGGCTACACCTTC
TRBV28	TRBJ2-5	TRBD2	NA	CASTLGGVRETQYF	TGTGCCAGCACTTTGGGAGGGGTCAGAGAGACCCAGTACTTC
TRBV19	TRBJ1-1	NA	NA	CASSIIVTANTEAFF	TGTGCCAGTAGTATAATAGTAACAGCGAACACTGAAGCTTTCTTT
TRBV7-2	TRBJ2-5	TRBD2	NA	CASSQGLGLEILTQYF	TGTGCCAGCAGCCAAGGGCTGGGACTAGAGATTTTGACCCAGTACTTC
TRBV27	TRBJ2-2	NA	NA	CASSPRPAGTGELFF	TGTGCCAGCAGTCCACGTCCGGCGGGCACCGGGGAGCTGTTTTTT
TRBV11-2	TRBJ1-2	NA	NA	CASSLGYRENVRHGYTF	TGTGCCAGCAGCTTAGGGTACAGGGAAAACGTCCGTCATGGCTACACCTTC
TRBV7-8	TRBJ1-4	NA	NA	CATDRGGAGRMTNEKLFF	TGTGCCACTGATCGGGGGGGGGCCGGTAGAATGACTAATGAAAAACTGTTTTTT
TRBV7-2	TRBJ2-1	TRBD2	NA	CASSWFRGRDYNEQFF	TGTGCCAGCAGCTGGTTTCGCGGGAGAGACTACAATGAGCAGTTCTTC
TRBV7-6	TRBJ1-5	NA	NA	CASSGREGRGQPQHF	TGTGCCAGCAGCGGTCGGGAGGGGAGGGGGCAGCCCCAGCATTTT
TRBV25-1	TRBJ1-4	NA	NA	CASSDPEQGRSEKLFF	TGTGCCAGCAGTGATCCGGAGCAGGGAAGGAGTGAAAAACTGTTTTTT
TRBV18	TRBJ2-5	TRBD1	NA	CASSLLRGLEETQYF	TGTGCCAGCTCACTGCTCAGGGGGCTGGAGGAGACCCAGTACTTC
TRBV7-6	TRBJ1-1	TRBD1	NA	CASSTRQGGTEAFF	TGTGCCAGCAGCACCCGACAGGGTGGCACTGAAGCTTTCTTT
TRBV7-9	TRBJ2-2	TRBD2	many	CASSPPAGEAGELFF	TGTGCCAGCAGCCCACCAGCGGGGGAGGCCGGGGAGCTGTTTTTT
TRBV6-5	TRBJ2-3	TRBD1	NA	CASSPTGSVPDTQYF	TGTGCCAGCAGTCCGACAGGGTCGGTCCCAGATACGCAGTATTTT
TRBV18	TRBJ1-1	TRBD1	NA	CASGDITRQGSPEAFF	TGTGCCAGCGGGGATATTACAAGACAGGGGTCCCCTGAAGCTTTCTTT
TRBV27	TRBJ1-4	TRBD1	NA	CASSLGDRGGKLFF	TGTGCCAGCAGTTTAGGAGACAGGGGTGGAAAACTGTTTTTT
TRBV25-1	TRBJ1-1	TRBD1	NA	CASSEYEGAMNTEAFF	TGTGCCAGCAGTGAATACGAGGGGGCCATGAACACTGAAGCTTTCTTT
TRBV5-1	TRBJ2-7	NA	NA	CASSTVGRDEQYF	TGCGCCAGCAGCACGGTAGGGCGGGACGAGCAGTACTTC
TRBV4-1	TRBJ2-2	NA	NA	CASSQAGGELFF	TGCGCCAGCAGCCAAGCGGGCGGGGAGCTGTTTTTT
TRBV19	TRBJ1-4	NA	NA	CASTPSWTSVEKLFF	TGTGCCAGTACCCCCTCGTGGACATCAGTTGAAAAACTGTTTTTT
TRBV4-1	TRBJ1-1	NA	NA	CASSQVRDLPNTEAFF	TGCGCCAGCAGCCAAGTGCGGGACTTACCGAACACTGAAGCTTTCTTT
TRBV5-1	TRBJ2-1	TRBD2	NA	CASSTRPSGGIYNEQFF	TGCGCCAGCAGCACGCGCCCTAGCGGCGGAATCTACAATGAGCAGTTCTTC
TRBV12-5	TRBJ2-3	NA	NA	CASGEGRADTQYF	TGTGCTAGTGGCGAGGGAAGGGCAGATACGCAGTATTTT
TRBV6-1	TRBJ1-2	NA	NA	CASSEARGWNGYTF	TGTGCCAGCAGTGAGGCCAGGGGTTGGAATGGCTACACCTTC